Listed here are 3 T cell receptor beta chains from one sample, sequenced in a study of blood T cell repertoires in COVID-19. Using immunoSEQ multiplex PCR, the repertoire was profiled, and TCRdb retains in-frame clones only, with some absent. This sample has roughly 150,000 clones, with 87% found just once. Sequences were obtained from peripheral blood. These receptors were taken from a human donor in a cohort sampled during active COVID-19.

V and J are TRBV4-2 and TRBJ2-7; 9 positions match TRBD2. The CDR3 is 18 amino acids. The germline CDR1 and CDR2 sequences are LGHNA and YNFKEQ. Trimming removed 1 base from V and 3 bases from J; junction bases left unmatched: 13. The CDR3 bases are TGTGCCAGCAGCCAAGTGTTTGGTAGGGCTAGCGGGATCTACGAGCAGTACTTC. It is translated as CASSQVFGRASGIYEQYF.

This clone has a handful of counts. The rearrangement links TRBV7-9 to TRBJ2-7; 7 bases align to TRBD1. This CDR3 is built from 16 residues. Germline CDR1 reads SEHNR; CDR2 reads FQNEAQ (reference sequence). V was pared by 4 bases and J by 3 bases, with 12 bases of the junction left unmatched. Here the CDR3 reads CASSSDREEGFYEQYF. The CDR3 DNA reads TGTGCCAGCAGCTCCGACAGGGAAGAGGGGTTCTACGAGCAGTACTTC.

The chain links TRBV6-6 to TRBJ2-2, with TRBD2 matching over 8 bases. CDR3 size: 15 residues. The V gene's germline CDR1 is MNHNY and CDR2 SVGAGI (reference sequence). Trimming took 4 bases from V and 4 from J; bases not matched to a gene: 5. In DNA, the CDR3 is TGTGCCAGCAGTTCACGGGGGGGAGGCACCGGGGAGCTGTTTTTT. Amino acids: CASSSRGGGTGELFF.